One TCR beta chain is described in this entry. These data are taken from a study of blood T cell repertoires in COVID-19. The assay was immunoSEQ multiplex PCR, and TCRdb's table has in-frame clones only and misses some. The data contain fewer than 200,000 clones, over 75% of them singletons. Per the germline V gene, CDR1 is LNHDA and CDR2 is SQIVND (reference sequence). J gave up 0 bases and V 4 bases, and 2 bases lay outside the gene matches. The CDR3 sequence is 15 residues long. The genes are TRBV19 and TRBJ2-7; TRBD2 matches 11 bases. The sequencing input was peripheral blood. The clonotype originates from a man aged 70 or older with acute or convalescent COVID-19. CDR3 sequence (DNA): TGTGCCAGTAGTAAACTAGCGGGAGACTCCTACGAGCAGTACTTC. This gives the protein CASSKLAGDSYEQYF.